This T cell receptor (beta chain) was sequenced for a study of beta chain features in type 1 diabetes. General observations from the study: Moderate yet significant TCRB CDR3 shortening was seen in Type 1 diabetes patients in all four CD4+ subsets.

Germline loops: CDR1 MNHNY, CDR2 SVGAGI (reference sequence). Trimming took off 4 bases at V and 5 bases at J, with 14 bases between the two ends. The CDR3 length is 14 residues. Cells sorted by CD45RO/CCR7/CD25/CD127/CD95/CD27 comprised CD4+ naive, central memory, regulatory and stem cell-like memory cells. Details on this clone: The target antigen is unknown.

The study reverse transcribed the entire isolated RNA, so it sequenced expressed TCRB transcripts. Libraries were prepared by immunoSEQ multiplex PCR; TCRdb keeps only in-frame clonotypes and omits some of them. The sample carries hundreds of thousands of clones, about a tenth recorded once. J is TRBJ2-5 and V is TRBV6-6; a possible D gene is TRBD1 (5 bases). Sequences were obtained from naive CD4+ T cells from blood. The clonotype originates from a man aged 30 to 45 with type 1 diabetes. Written as DNA, the CDR3 is TGTGCCAGCAGTTCCCCAGGGCCGCTTGAGACCCAGTACTTC. Its translation: CASSSPGPLETQYF.